Listed below are T cell receptor beta chains from one sample, sequenced in a study of control samples from healthy donors and cancer patients. The repertoire was sequenced with immunoSEQ multiplex PCR; TCRdb's copy has only in-frame clones and lacks some. Of 120,000 or so clones in the sample, about 87% were seen once. Input material: blood. The receptors derive from a man aged 60 to 69 in good health. Both conserved end residues are part of each CDR3. Each record gives: clone size, D gene, J gene, V gene, CDR3 DNA, CDR3 protein. The D gene is left open where the match is weak. The size entry is marked missing in some rows and otherwise reads once, few, many or a size class.

clone size: NA; D gene: NA; J gene: TRBJ1-1; V gene: TRBV29-1; CDR3 DNA: TGCAGCGTTGAAGATCCGGTAGGCACTGAAGCTTTCTTT; CDR3 protein: CSVEDPVGTEAFF
clone size: NA; D gene: TRBD1; J gene: TRBJ2-7; V gene: TRBV24-1; CDR3 DNA: TGTGCCACCAGTGATCGTAGGACAGGGGGCTACGAGCAGTACTTC; CDR3 protein: CATSDRRTGGYEQYF
clone size: NA; D gene: NA; J gene: TRBJ2-3; V gene: TRBV6-1; CDR3 DNA: TGTGCCAGCAGTGAAAGCTACACAGATACGCAGTATTTT; CDR3 protein: CASSESYTDTQYF
clone size: NA; D gene: NA; J gene: TRBJ1-1; V gene: TRBV10-3; CDR3 DNA: TGTGCCATCACCGCTGGGGGGGGCAGGGGCACTGAAGCTTTCTTT; CDR3 protein: CAITAGGGRGTEAFF
clone size: once; D gene: NA; J gene: TRBJ1-1; V gene: TRBV30; CDR3 DNA: TGTGCCTGGAGTGTCTGGAGGGGTGGGACTGAAGCTTTCTTT; CDR3 protein: CAWSVWRGGTEAFF
clone size: NA; D gene: NA; J gene: TRBJ1-2; V gene: TRBV7-8; CDR3 DNA: TGTGCCAGCAGCTTAGAAGTTTTGTCAGGGAGCTATGGCTACACCTTC; CDR3 protein: CASSLEVLSGSYGYTF
clone size: NA; D gene: TRBD1; J gene: TRBJ1-1; V gene: TRBV27; CDR3 DNA: TGTGCCAGCAGAACTCTGACAGGGTTAGCTTTCTTT; CDR3 protein: CASRTLTGLAFF
clone size: once; D gene: TRBD1; J gene: TRBJ2-7; V gene: TRBV4-3; CDR3 DNA: TGCGCCAGCAGCCCCGACCTCTTAGGGACAGGGGGCGACGAGCAGTACTTC; CDR3 protein: CASSPDLLGTGGDEQYF
clone size: NA; D gene: NA; J gene: TRBJ1-1; V gene: TRBV28; CDR3 DNA: TGTGCCAGCAGCCCCCAAGGGGGGGCGGGAACTGAAGCTTTCTTT; CDR3 protein: CASSPQGGAGTEAFF
clone size: NA; D gene: TRBD1; J gene: TRBJ1-1; V gene: TRBV28; CDR3 DNA: TGTGCCAGCAGTGAGACAGGGGGCCTCCGTGAAGCTTTCTTT; CDR3 protein: CASSETGGLREAFF
clone size: NA; D gene: TRBD1; J gene: TRBJ1-1; V gene: TRBV9; CDR3 DNA: TGTGCCAGCAGCCTTACAGGGGTGACTGAAGCTTTCTTT; CDR3 protein: CASSLTGVTEAFF
clone size: NA; D gene: NA; J gene: TRBJ1-3; V gene: TRBV9; CDR3 DNA: TGTGCCAGCAGCGTAGGTCTTCCAAACGCTGGAAACACCATATATTTT; CDR3 protein: CASSVGLPNAGNTIYF
clone size: NA; D gene: NA; J gene: TRBJ1-3; V gene: TRBV9; CDR3 DNA: TGTGCCAGCAGCCCCCGGGACTACTCTGGAAACACCATATATTTT; CDR3 protein: CASSPRDYSGNTIYF
clone size: NA; D gene: NA; J gene: TRBJ1-4; V gene: TRBV2; CDR3 DNA: TGTGCCAGCAGTGCTAGGGGGGTAAATGAAAAACTGTTTTTT; CDR3 protein: CASSARGVNEKLFF
clone size: NA; D gene: TRBD1; J gene: TRBJ1-6; V gene: TRBV24-1; CDR3 DNA: TGTGCCACCAGTGATTTGACAGGGGTTTTCCACTTT; CDR3 protein: CATSDLTGVFHF
clone size: NA; D gene: NA; J gene: TRBJ2-1; V gene: TRBV30; CDR3 DNA: TGTGCCTGGAGCGTAGCAACGAGGTCCGGTGAGCAGTTCTTC; CDR3 protein: CAWSVATRSGEQFF
clone size: NA; D gene: NA; J gene: TRBJ2-3; V gene: TRBV25-1; CDR3 DNA: TGTGCCAGCAGAAAAGCTAGCACAGATACGCAGTATTTT; CDR3 protein: CASRKASTDTQYF
clone size: NA; D gene: TRBD2; J gene: TRBJ2-3; V gene: TRBV24-1; CDR3 DNA: TGTGCCACCAGTGACCTAGGGACTAGCGGGGGAGATACGCAGTATTTT; CDR3 protein: CATSDLGTSGGDTQYF
clone size: NA; D gene: NA; J gene: TRBJ1-5; V gene: TRBV14; CDR3 DNA: TGTGCCAGCAGCCCTCAGGACAATCAGCCCCAGCATTTT; CDR3 protein: CASSPQDNQPQHF
clone size: NA; D gene: TRBD1; J gene: TRBJ2-4; V gene: TRBV7-2; CDR3 DNA: TGTGCCAGCAGCTTAGACCCCCGACAGGGGGCATATACCAAAAACATTCAGTACTTC; CDR3 protein: CASSLDPRQGAYTKNIQYF
clone size: NA; D gene: NA; J gene: TRBJ2-3; V gene: TRBV2; CDR3 DNA: TGTGCCAGCAGTGTTTTGACAGACTTCACGCAGTATTTT; CDR3 protein: CASSVLTDFTQYF
clone size: NA; D gene: NA; J gene: TRBJ1-1; V gene: TRBV6-1; CDR3 DNA: TGTGCCAGCAGTGAATCTAATTTCGACGAAGCTTTCTTT; CDR3 protein: CASSESNFDEAFF
clone size: NA; D gene: NA; J gene: TRBJ2-3; V gene: TRBV18; CDR3 DNA: TGTGCCAGCTCGCCGCAACAAGGACGGAGCACAGATACGCAGTATTTT; CDR3 protein: CASSPQQGRSTDTQYF
clone size: NA; D gene: NA; J gene: TRBJ1-4; V gene: TRBV5-4; CDR3 DNA: TGTGCCAGCAGCTGGCAGGGTGGGGGAAGTGAAAAACTGTTTTTT; CDR3 protein: CASSWQGGGSEKLFF
clone size: NA; D gene: TRBD2; J gene: TRBJ2-5; V gene: TRBV5-1; CDR3 DNA: TGCGCCAGCAGCTTGGCGGGGGGTCAAGAGACCCAGTACTTC; CDR3 protein: CASSLAGGQETQYF
clone size: NA; D gene: TRBD1; J gene: TRBJ2-2; V gene: TRBV18; CDR3 DNA: TGTGCCAGCTCACCCCCAGGGGGCTGGAACACCGGGGAGCTGTTTTTT; CDR3 protein: CASSPPGGWNTGELFF
clone size: NA; D gene: NA; J gene: TRBJ1-5; V gene: TRBV7-8; CDR3 DNA: TGTGCCAGCAGCTTAGTGAGGGAACAGCCCCAGCATTTT; CDR3 protein: CASSLVREQPQHF